This T cell receptor beta chain is from a study of early T cells in non-severe SARS-CoV-2 infection. TCRdb processed the 5' RACE reads anew with MiXCR; each CDR3 protein has one entry. The top ten clones hold around 21% of a sample with fewer than 65,000 distinct CDR3 sequences, around 9.3% of them seen once. There are a few counts of this clonotype. CDR3 length: 16 residues. Germline CDR1 is LNHDA and CDR2 is SQIVND (reference sequence). Trimming removed 4 bases at V and 1 base at J, with 16 bases between. The TCR was taken from an adult who was a healthcare worker with PCR-confirmed SARS-CoV-2 infection or an uninfected control (not recorded which). The sequenced material came from whole blood. The rearrangement uses TRBV19 and TRBJ1-1, with D perhaps TRBD1 (5 bases). DNA for the CDR3: TGTGCCAGTAGTACCCGGGACGGATCACAGAACACTGAAGCTTTCTTT. It translates to CASSTRDGSQNTEAFF.